Following are 2 T cell receptor beta chains from one sample sequenced in a study of CD8 T cells in Susac syndrome. RNA in amounts of about 0.5 to 1 ug was reverse transcribed with random hexamers. TCRdb redid the calling of the immunoSEQ multiplex PCR reads with MiXCR, one entry per CDR3 protein. The sample consists of 150,000 to 200,000 distinct CDR3 sequences, about 93% of them appearing once. Material: CD4+ T cells from PBMCs. The receptors originated from a human donor with multiple sclerosis.

This chain connects TRBV7-2 to TRBJ1-1; D uncertain. This CDR3 spans 12 amino acids. Germline assignment: CDR1 SGHTA and CDR2 FQGNSA. Trimming removed 9 bases from V and 4 bases from J, with 12 bases in between. This CDR3 reads CASLAQVTEAFF. CDR3 in DNA: TGTGCCAGTTTGGCCCAGGTCACTGAAGCTTTCTTT.

The chain carries TRBV28 and TRBJ1-5; tentative D call: TRBD1 (6 bases). Germline CDR1 reads MDHEN; CDR2 reads SYDVKM. The CDR3 totals 20 residues. Trimming stripped 5 bases from V and 1 base from J, with 27 bases between. CDR3 in amino acids: CASSNPGIWPGAASNQPQHF. The CDR3 coding sequence is TGTGCCAGCAGTAACCCTGGTATATGGCCGGGGGCCGCGAGCAATCAGCCCCAGCATTTT.